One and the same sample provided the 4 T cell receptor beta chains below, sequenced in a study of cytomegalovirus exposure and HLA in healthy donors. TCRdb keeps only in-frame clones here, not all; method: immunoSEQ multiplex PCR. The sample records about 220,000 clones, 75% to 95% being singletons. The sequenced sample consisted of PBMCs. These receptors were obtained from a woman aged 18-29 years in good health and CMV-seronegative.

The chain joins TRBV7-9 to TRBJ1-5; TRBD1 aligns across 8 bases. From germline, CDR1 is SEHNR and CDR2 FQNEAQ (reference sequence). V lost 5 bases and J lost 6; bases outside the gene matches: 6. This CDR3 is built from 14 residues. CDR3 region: CASSPDRGGQPQHF. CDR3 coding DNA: TGTGCCAGCAGCCCCGACAGGGGAGGTCAGCCCCAGCATTTT. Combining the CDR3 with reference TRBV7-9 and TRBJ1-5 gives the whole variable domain DTGVSQNPRHKITKRGQNVTFRCDPISEHNRLYWYRQTLGQGPEFLTYFQNEAQLEKSRLLSDRFSAERPKGSFSTLEIQRTEQGDSAMYLCASSPDRGGQPQHFGDGTRLSIL.

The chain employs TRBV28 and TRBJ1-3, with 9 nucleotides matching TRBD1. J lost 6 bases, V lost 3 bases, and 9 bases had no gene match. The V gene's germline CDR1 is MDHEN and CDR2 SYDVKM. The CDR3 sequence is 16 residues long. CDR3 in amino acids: CASSLWGQGDENTIYF. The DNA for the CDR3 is TGTGCCAGCAGTTTGTGGGGACAGGGTGATGAAAACACCATATATTTT.

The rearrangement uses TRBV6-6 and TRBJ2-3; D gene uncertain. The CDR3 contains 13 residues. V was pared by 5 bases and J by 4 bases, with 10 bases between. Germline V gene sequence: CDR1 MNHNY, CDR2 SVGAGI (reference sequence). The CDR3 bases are TGTGCCAGCAGTCACAATGATCCAGATACGCAGTATTTT. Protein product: CASSHNDPDTQYF.

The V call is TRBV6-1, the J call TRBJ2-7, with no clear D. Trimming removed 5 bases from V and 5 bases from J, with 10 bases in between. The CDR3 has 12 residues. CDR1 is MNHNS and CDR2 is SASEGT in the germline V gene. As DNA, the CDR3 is TGTGCCAGCAGTTCTATGGGCCACGAGCAGTACTTC. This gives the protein CASSSMGHEQYF.